Below, 24 T cell receptor beta chains from the same sample are listed, as sequenced in a study of radiotherapy plus CTLA-4 blockade in lung cancer. The protocol was immunoSEQ multiplex PCR, while the TCRdb copy is restricted to in-frame clones and leaves out a portion. Of about 95,000 clones listed, about four fifths were seen once; the top ten hold around 0.79%. Sample: peripheral blood, taken from a patient treated with radiotherapy plus ipilimumab. The receptors shown here come from a human donor with non-small cell lung cancer who had stable disease on radiotherapy plus ipilimumab.

This clone showed up just once. The chain is built from TRBV5-4 and TRBJ2-5, with D possibly TRBD2 on 7 matching bases. The CDR3 has 13 amino acids. V lost 4 bases and J 7 bases, leaving 14 bases between the germline ends. Germline assignment: CDR1 SGHNT and CDR2 YYREEE (reference sequence). Here the CDR3 DNA reads TGTGCCAGCAGCGGGCAGGGAGGGGGGACCCAGTACTTC. It encodes CASSGQGGGTQYF.

The J gene is TRBJ2-3, the V gene TRBV11-2; unclear D gene. The CDR3 covers 11 residues. The ends were cut back, 8 bases at V and 6 bases at J, with 9 bases in the middle. Per germline, CDR1 SGHAT and CDR2 FQNNGV. CDR3 sequence reads: CASLLGDTQYF. CDR3 sequence (DNA): TGTGCCAGCTTATTGGGGGATACGCAGTATTTT.

This chain connects TRBV11-1 to TRBJ2-7; D could derive from TRBD1 or TRBD2 (6 bases each). The V gene's germline CDR1 is SGHAT and CDR2 FQDESV (reference sequence). V dropped 6 bases and J dropped 3 bases, with 18 bases sitting between them. This CDR3 spans 15 amino acids. This CDR3 is CASSPRRGTNYEQYF. The CDR3 nucleotides are TGTGCCAGCAGTCCGCGGAGGGGGACAAACTACGAGCAGTACTTC.

V gene TRBV5-6 combines with J gene TRBJ2-7, with D possibly matching TRBD2 (5 bases). Germline V gene data show CDR1 as SGHDT and CDR2 as YYEEEE. The CDR3 covers 13 residues. V was cut by 1 base and J by 2 bases, with 7 bases left in between. CDR3 sequence reads: CASSLRGTYEQYF. The CDR3, as DNA: TGTGCCAGCAGCTTGCGGGGAACCTACGAGCAGTACTTC.

V is TRBV28 and J is TRBJ2-7; D is ambiguous. The CDR3 covers 13 residues. V was shortened by 6 bases and J by 2 bases, with 11 bases between the two germline ends. The V gene's germline CDR1 is MDHEN and CDR2 SYDVKM. The CDR3 region has the DNA TGTGCCAGCAGCCGGAGAACCCCCTACGAGCAGTACTTC. It codes for CASSRRTPYEQYF.

The chain carries TRBV29-1 and TRBJ2-7; 7 bases match TRBD2. V trimming: 1 base; J trimming: 3 bases; junction bases outside the gene matches: 9. The germline gives CDR1 SQVTM, CDR2 ANQGSEA. There are 15 residues in the CDR3. CDR3 protein: CSVEGSSGALYEQYF. CDR3 DNA sequence: TGCAGCGTTGAAGGCTCTAGCGGAGCCCTCTACGAGCAGTACTTC.

The genes are TRBV2 and TRBJ1-5; a weak D match, TRBD1 (5 bases). Germline V gives CDR1 SNHLY, CDR2 FYNNEI. The CDR3 is 14 amino acids. V lost 4 bases, J lost 4 bases, and 11 bases lay in between. The CDR3 DNA follows: TGTGCCAGCAGTGTTCAGGGTGAGAATCAGCCCCAGCATTTT. It codes for CASSVQGENQPQHF.

The chain joins TRBV6-5 to TRBJ1-5, with D maybe TRBD1 (5 bases). Trimming shortened V by 6 bases and J by 4 bases, and 7 bases separated the two germline ends. CDR1 MNHEY and CDR2 SVGAGI come from the germline V gene. The CDR3 spans 12 residues. The CDR3 DNA reads as TGTGCCAGCAGGGCAGGGAATCAGCCCCAGCATTTT. This gives the protein CASRAGNQPQHF.

The rearrangement links TRBV9 to TRBJ1-2, with a possible D match to TRBD1 (5 bases). Germline CDR1 SGDLS, CDR2 YYNGEE. V was clipped by 4 bases and J by 1 base, with 14 bases between them. This CDR3 has 15 amino acids. CDR3 in DNA: TGTGCCAGCAGCCCGGGGGGAGGGAGTAACTATGGCTACACCTTC. Protein product: CASSPGGGSNYGYTF.

CDR3 amino acids: CAWSLGAARQPQHF. CDR3 sequence (DNA): TGTGCCTGGAGTTTGGGGGCGGCTAGGCAGCCCCAGCATTTT. V usage is TRBV30 and J usage is TRBJ1-5; tentative D call: TRBD1 (6 bases). The CDR3 is made up of 14 amino acids. Germline loops: CDR1 GTSNPN, CDR2 SVGIG (reference sequence). V was shortened by 2 bases and J by 7 bases, with 15 bases between the two germline ends.

The chain has TRBV30 and TRBJ2-7, with 8 bases matching TRBD2. This CDR3 region has 14 residues. The V gene end was trimmed by 2 bases and the J gene end by 3 bases; junction bases not matched to a gene: 6. In germline, CDR1 is GTSNPN, CDR2 SVGIG (reference sequence). CDR3 bases: TGTGCCTGGAGTCCCCTAGCGGGTAACTACGAGCAGTACTTC. Protein product: CAWSPLAGNYEQYF.

In its sample, this clone was seen a few times. This chain uses TRBV21-1 with TRBJ1-4. TRBV21-1 is tagged as a pseudogene. This CDR3 comprises 18 residues. CDR3 DNA sequence: TGTGCCAGCAGCAAACGGGGTGCGGACGACGGACCTAATGAAAAACTGTTTTTT. As protein: CASSKRGADDGPNEKLFF.

The gene calls are TRBV12-5 and TRBJ2-2, with a possible D match to TRBD2 (5 bases). V shed 1 base and J shed 8 bases, with 8 bases lying between them. Germline loops: CDR1 LGHNT, CDR2 FRNRAP. The CDR3 contains 13 residues. CDR3 amino acids: CASGLDGVGELFF. In nucleotides, the CDR3 is TGTGCTAGTGGTTTGGACGGGGTAGGGGAGCTGTTTTTT.

The chain employs TRBV14 and TRBJ2-5; TRBD2 aligns across 7 bases. Trimming at V came to 1 base and at J to 4 bases, leaving 12 bases not matched to a gene. Germline CDR1 SGHDN, CDR2 FVKESK. This CDR3 spans 17 amino acids. In nucleotides, the CDR3 is TGTGCCAGCAGCCAAGGGGGTCGCGGGAGATCTCGAGAGACCCAGTACTTC. Its translation: CASSQGGRGRSRETQYF.

This chain joins TRBV11-2 and TRBJ2-1; 13 bases match TRBD2. The CDR3 length is 16 residues. The germline CDR1 and CDR2 sequences are SGHAT and FQNNGV. The trim removed 5 bases at V and 6 bases at J, leaving 7 bases unmatched. CDR3 sequence (DNA): TGTGCCAGCAGCCCCACTAGCGGGGGGGCCTCCAATGAGCAGTTCTTC. It encodes CASSPTSGGASNEQFF.

The chain employs TRBV29-1 and TRBJ2-6; no firm D call. The CDR3 sequence is 15 residues long. Trimming cost V 0 bases and J 1 base, with 7 bases left between them. Germline CDR1 reads SQVTM; CDR2 reads ANQGSEA. The CDR3 region has the DNA TGCAGCGTTGAAGATTTCAGTTCTGGGGCCAACGTCCTGACTTTC. This encodes CSVEDFSSGANVLTF.

CDR3 residues: CASTGFGRVYNEQFF. CDR3 nucleotide sequence: TGTGCCAGCACCGGGTTCGGGAGGGTCTACAATGAGCAGTTCTTC. V usage is TRBV7-2 and J usage is TRBJ2-1; 8 bases align to TRBD2. The CDR3 consists of 15 residues. In germline, CDR1 is SGHTA, CDR2 FQGNSA. J gave up 3 bases and V 7 bases, and 8 bases lay outside the gene matches. The variable domain in full, completed from reference TRBV7-2 and TRBJ2-1, reads GAGVSQSPSNKVTEKGKDVELRCDPISGHTALYWYRQSLGQGLEFLIYFQGNSAPDKSGLPSDRFSAERTGGSVSTLTIQRTQQEDSAVYLCASTGFGRVYNEQFFGPGTRLTVL.

The V and J genes are TRBV21-1 and TRBJ1-4; whether TRBD1, the table's D call, matches the DNA was not checked. TRBV21-1 is a listed pseudogene. The CDR3 is 17 residues long. This CDR3 reads CASSKKRTGRTNEKLFF. The CDR3 DNA sequence: TGTGCCAGCAGCAAAAAGAGGACAGGGAGAACTAATGAAAAACTGTTTTTT.

This rearrangement joins TRBV6-7 to TRBJ2-2, with D possibly being TRBD1 (6 bases). TRBV6-7 is an open reading frame whose function is uncertain. Trimming removed 2 bases at V and 1 base at J, with 23 bases between. The CDR3 length is 20 residues. The chain's CDR3 is CASSYPSETNRAVNTGELFF. CDR3 in DNA: TGTGCCAGCAGTTACCCCTCAGAAACCAACAGGGCGGTGAACACCGGGGAGCTGTTTTTT.

The rearrangement joins TRBV15 to TRBJ1-1, with 12 bases fitting TRBD1. Germline V gives CDR1 LNHNV, CDR2 YYDKDF (reference sequence). The CDR3 contains 15 residues. The V and J ends lost 5 bases and 11 bases, in that order; junction bases with no gene match: 12. The CDR3 sequence: CATSEPGQGAWRAFF. The CDR3 bases are TGTGCCACCAGCGAGCCGGGACAGGGGGCTTGGCGCGCTTTCTTT.

This clone appeared a few times. The rearrangement links TRBV5-6 to TRBJ2-6; TRBD1 matches at 8 bases. The CDR3 spans 15 residues. Germline-derived CDR1 and CDR2 are SGHDT and YYEEEE. Germline trimming cut 4 bases from V and 2 bases from J; bases unmatched to any gene: 2. CDR3 amino acids: CASSLRGPGANVLTF. In DNA, the CDR3 is TGTGCCAGCAGCCTCAGGGGGCCTGGGGCCAACGTCCTGACTTTC.

The rearrangement links TRBV6-6 to TRBJ1-1, with 10 bases that match TRBD1. The germline V gene encodes CDR1 MNHNY and CDR2 SVGAGI (reference sequence). J gave up 4 bases and V 2 bases, and 4 bases lay outside the gene matches. The CDR3 has 15 residues. As DNA, the CDR3 is TGTGCCAGCAGTTACCGGGGACAGGGGAGCACTGAAGCTTTCTTT. This gives the protein CASSYRGQGSTEAFF.

DNA for the CDR3: TGTGCCAGCTCATCAGGACGGAACACTGAAGCTTTCTTT. Its translation is CASSSGRNTEAFF. The chain links TRBV18 to TRBJ1-1; D unresolved. Deletions cut 5 bases from V and 1 base from J, with 8 bases between. In germline, CDR1 is KGHSH, CDR2 LQKENI. The CDR3 is 13 residues long.

V usage is TRBV19 and J usage is TRBJ1-5; D unclear. The germline gives CDR1 LNHDA, CDR2 SQIVND (reference sequence). The V end lost 0 bases, the J end lost 5 bases, and 17 bases lay between the germline ends. CDR3 length: 17 amino acids. This CDR3 is CASSIDLTKVTDQPQHF. CDR3 coding DNA: TGTGCCAGTAGTATAGATTTAACGAAGGTCACAGATCAGCCCCAGCATTTT. Full variable domain (rest looked up from reference TRBV19 and TRBJ1-5): DGGITQSPKYLFRKEGQNVTLSCEQNLNHDAMYWYRQDPGQGLRLIYYSQIVNDFQKGDIAEGYSVSREKKESFPLTVTSAQKNPTAFYLCASSIDLTKVTDQPQHFGDGTRLSIL.